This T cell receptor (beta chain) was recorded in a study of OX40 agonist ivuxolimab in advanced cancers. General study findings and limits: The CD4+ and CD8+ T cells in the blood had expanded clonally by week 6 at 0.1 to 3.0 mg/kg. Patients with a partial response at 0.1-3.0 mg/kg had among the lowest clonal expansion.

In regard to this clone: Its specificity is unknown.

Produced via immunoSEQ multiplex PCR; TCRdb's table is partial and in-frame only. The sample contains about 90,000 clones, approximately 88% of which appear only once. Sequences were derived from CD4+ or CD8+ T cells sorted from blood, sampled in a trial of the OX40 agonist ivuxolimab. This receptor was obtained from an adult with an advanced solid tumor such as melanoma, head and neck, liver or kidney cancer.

The CDR3 region is CASSISGQVGSTETQYF. The CDR3 DNA reads as TGTGCCAGTAGTATCTCCGGACAGGTGGGATCGACAGAGACCCAGTACTTC. The rearrangement uses TRBV19 and TRBJ2-5, with 7 bases lining up with TRBD1. J lost 4 bases, V lost 3 bases, and 14 bases had no gene match. This CDR3 region has 17 residues. Germline V gene lookup returns CDR1 LNHDA and CDR2 SQIVND (reference sequence). Complete variable domain (other parts from reference TRBV19 and TRBJ2-5): DGGITQSPKYLFRKEGQNVTLSCEQNLNHDAMYWYRQDPGQGLRLIYYSQIVNDFQKGDIAEGYSVSREKKESFPLTVTSAQKNPTAFYLCASSISGQVGSTETQYFGPGTRLLVL.